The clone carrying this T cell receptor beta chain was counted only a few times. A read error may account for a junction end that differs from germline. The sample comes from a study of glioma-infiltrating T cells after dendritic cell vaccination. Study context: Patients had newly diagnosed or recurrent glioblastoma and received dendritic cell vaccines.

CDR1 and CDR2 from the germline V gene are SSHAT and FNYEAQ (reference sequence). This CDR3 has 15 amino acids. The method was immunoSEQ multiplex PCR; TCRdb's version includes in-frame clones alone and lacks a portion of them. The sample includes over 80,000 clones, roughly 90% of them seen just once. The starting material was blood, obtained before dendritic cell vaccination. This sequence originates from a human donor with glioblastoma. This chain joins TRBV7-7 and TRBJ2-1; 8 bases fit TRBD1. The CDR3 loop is CASSNDRGPYNEQFF. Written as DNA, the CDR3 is TGTGCTAGCAGCAACGACAGGGGCCCCTACAATGAGCAGTTCTTC.